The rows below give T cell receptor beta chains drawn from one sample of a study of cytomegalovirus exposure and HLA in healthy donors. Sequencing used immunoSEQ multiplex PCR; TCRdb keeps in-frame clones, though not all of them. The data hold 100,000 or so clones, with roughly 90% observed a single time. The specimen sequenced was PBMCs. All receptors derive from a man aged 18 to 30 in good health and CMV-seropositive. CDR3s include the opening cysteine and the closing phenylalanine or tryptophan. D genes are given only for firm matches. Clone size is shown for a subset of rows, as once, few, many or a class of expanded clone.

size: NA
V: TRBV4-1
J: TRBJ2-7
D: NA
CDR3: CASSQSLADNYEQYF
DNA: TGCGCCAGCAGCCAATCATTAGCGGACAACTACGAGCAGTACTTC

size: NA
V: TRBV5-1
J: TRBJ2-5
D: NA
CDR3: CASSLVSGSRETQYF
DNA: TGCGCCAGCAGCTTGGTTTCGGGATCACGGGAGACCCAGTACTTC

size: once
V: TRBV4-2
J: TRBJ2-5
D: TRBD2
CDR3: CASSQDSERGGETQYF
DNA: TGTGCCAGCAGCCAAGATTCAGAGCGGGGGGGAGAGACCCAGTACTTC

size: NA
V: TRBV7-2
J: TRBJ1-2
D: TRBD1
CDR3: CASSPDRVRSVYGYTF
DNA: TGTGCCAGCAGCCCGGACAGGGTCCGCTCTGTTTATGGCTACACCTTC

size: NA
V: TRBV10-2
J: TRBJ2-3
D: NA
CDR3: CASRAGPTTDTQYF
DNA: TGCGCCAGCAGGGCGGGACCCACCACAGATACGCAGTATTTT

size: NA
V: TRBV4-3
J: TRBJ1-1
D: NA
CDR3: CASSQLGGTNEAFF
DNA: TGCGCCAGCAGCCAACTGGGGGGGACAAATGAAGCTTTCTTT

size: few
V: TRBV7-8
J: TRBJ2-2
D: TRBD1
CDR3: CAGQGLNTGELFF
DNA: TGTGCCGGACAGGGTCTGAACACCGGGGAGCTGTTTTTT

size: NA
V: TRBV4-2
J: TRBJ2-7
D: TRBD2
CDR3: CASSPERLVAGRLRYF
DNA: TGTGCCAGCAGCCCAGAAAGGTTGGTAGCGGGACGTCTGCGGTACTTC

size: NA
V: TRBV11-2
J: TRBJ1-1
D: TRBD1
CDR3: CASSLRQGQGYTEAFF
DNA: TGTGCCAGCAGCTTAAGGCAGGGACAGGGTTACACTGAAGCTTTCTTT

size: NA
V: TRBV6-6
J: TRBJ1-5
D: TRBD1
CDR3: CASSYRQGNQPQHF
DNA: TGTGCCAGCAGTTACCGACAGGGAAATCAGCCCCAGCATTTT

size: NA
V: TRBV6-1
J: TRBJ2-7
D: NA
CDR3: CASSVLTATYEQYF
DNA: TGTGCCAGCAGTGTGCTGACAGCTACCTACGAGCAGTACTTC

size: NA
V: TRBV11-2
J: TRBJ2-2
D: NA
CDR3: CASSFLPAGQYTGELFF
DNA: TGTGCCAGCAGCTTCTTACCCGCGGGACAGTACACCGGGGAGCTGTTTTTT

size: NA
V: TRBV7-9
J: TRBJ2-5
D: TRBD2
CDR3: CASSLGASGGTETQYF
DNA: TGTGCCAGCAGCTTAGGGGCTAGCGGGGGGACGGAGACCCAGTACTTC

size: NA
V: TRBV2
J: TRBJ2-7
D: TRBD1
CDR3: CASRTGTGFYEQYF
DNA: TGTGCCAGCAGGACCGGGACAGGGTTCTACGAGCAGTACTTC

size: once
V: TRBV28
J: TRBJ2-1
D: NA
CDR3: CASSNVAGKFF
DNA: TGTGCCAGCAGCAATGTCGCAGGGAAGTTCTTC

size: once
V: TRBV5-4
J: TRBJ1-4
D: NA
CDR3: CASSQGGALDEKLFF
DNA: TGTGCCAGCAGCCAAGGCGGGGCGTTGGATGAAAAACTGTTTTTT

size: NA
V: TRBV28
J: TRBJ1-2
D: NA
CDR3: CASSLEGTRHISYGYTF
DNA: TGTGCCAGCAGTTTAGAGGGGACAAGGCACATATCGTATGGCTACACCTTC

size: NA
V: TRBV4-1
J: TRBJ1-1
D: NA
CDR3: CASSAILRDGEAFF
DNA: TGCGCCAGCAGCGCCATTCTCCGAGACGGGGAAGCTTTCTTT

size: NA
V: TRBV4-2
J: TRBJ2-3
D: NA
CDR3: CASSQESGVSTDTQYF
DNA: TGTGCCAGCAGCCAAGAATCCGGGGTTAGCACAGATACGCAGTATTTT

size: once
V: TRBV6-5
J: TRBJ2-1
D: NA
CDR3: CASTQDTNNEQFF
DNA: TGTGCCAGCACCCAGGACACGAACAATGAGCAGTTCTTC

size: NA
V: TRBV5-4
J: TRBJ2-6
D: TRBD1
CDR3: CASSFGTGASGANVLTF
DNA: TGTGCCAGCAGCTTTGGAACAGGGGCAAGTGGGGCCAACGTCCTGACTTTC

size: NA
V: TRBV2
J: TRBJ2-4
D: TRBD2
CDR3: CASSEDSGGIQYF
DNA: TGTGCCAGCAGTGAAGACTCCGGGGGGATTCAGTACTTC

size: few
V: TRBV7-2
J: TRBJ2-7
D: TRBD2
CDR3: CASSSGGVIREQYF
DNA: TGTGCCAGCAGTAGCGGGGGGGTTATACGGGAGCAGTACTTC

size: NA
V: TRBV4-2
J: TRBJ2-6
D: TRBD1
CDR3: CASSQVSGTGFPGANVLTF
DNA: TGTGCCAGCAGCCAAGTGTCCGGGACAGGGTTCCCCGGGGCCAACGTCCTGACTTTC

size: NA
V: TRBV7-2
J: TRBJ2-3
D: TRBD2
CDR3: CASRAGAVDTQYF
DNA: TGTGCCAGCAGAGCGGGGGCGGTAGATACGCAGTATTTT

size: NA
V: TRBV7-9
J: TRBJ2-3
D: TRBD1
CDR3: CASSFTGEADTQYF
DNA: TGTGCCAGCAGCTTCACAGGGGAAGCAGATACGCAGTATTTT

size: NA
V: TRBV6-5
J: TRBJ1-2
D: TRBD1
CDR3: CASSYDRAGYTF
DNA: TGTGCCAGCAGTTACGACAGGGCGGGCTACACCTTC

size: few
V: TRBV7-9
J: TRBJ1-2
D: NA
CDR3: CASSLAWPGKYGYTF
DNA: TGTGCCAGCAGCTTAGCATGGCCAGGGAAGTATGGCTACACCTTC

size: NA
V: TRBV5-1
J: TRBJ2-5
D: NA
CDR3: CASSLAYAGLQETQYF
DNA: TGCGCCAGCAGCTTGGCTTACGCGGGGCTACAAGAGACCCAGTACTTC

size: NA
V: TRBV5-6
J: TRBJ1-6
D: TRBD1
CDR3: CASSFPGTGSNSPLHF
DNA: TGTGCCAGCAGCTTTCCCGGGACAGGGAGTAATTCACCCCTCCACTTT

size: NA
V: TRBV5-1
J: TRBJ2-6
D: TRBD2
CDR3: CASSRGGAEGANVLTF
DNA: TGCGCCAGCAGCCGCGGGGGGGCCGAAGGGGCCAACGTCCTGACTTTC

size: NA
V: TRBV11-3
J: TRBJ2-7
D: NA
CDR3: CASSVRGEGREQYF
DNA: TGTGCCAGCAGCGTGAGGGGGGAGGGCCGCGAGCAGTACTTC

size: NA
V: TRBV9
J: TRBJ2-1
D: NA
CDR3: CASSTVWTDSSYNEQFF
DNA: TGTGCCAGCAGCACTGTTTGGACAGATTCCTCCTACAATGAGCAGTTCTTC

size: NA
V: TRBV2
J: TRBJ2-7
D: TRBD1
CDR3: CASSSGTGFYEQYF
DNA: TGTGCCAGCAGTTCCGGGACAGGGTTCTACGAGCAGTACTTC

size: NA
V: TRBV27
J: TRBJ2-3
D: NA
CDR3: CASSFFGTDTQYF
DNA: TGTGCCAGCAGTTTCTTTGGCACAGATACGCAGTATTTT

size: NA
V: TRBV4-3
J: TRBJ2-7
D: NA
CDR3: CASSQDLEYYEQYF
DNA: TGCGCCAGCAGCCAAGATCTCGAGTACTACGAGCAGTACTTC

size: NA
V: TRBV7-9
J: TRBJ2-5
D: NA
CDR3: CASSLVGAGQETQYF
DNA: TGTGCCAGCAGCTTAGTAGGGGCAGGGCAAGAGACCCAGTACTTC

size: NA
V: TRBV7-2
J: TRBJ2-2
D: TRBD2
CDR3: CASSLREVNTGELFF
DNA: TGTGCCAGCAGCTTGCGGGAGGTGAACACCGGGGAGCTGTTTTTT

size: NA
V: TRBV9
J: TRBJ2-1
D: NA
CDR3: CASSVAYFGSYNEQFF
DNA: TGTGCCAGCAGCGTAGCTTATTTCGGCTCCTACAATGAGCAGTTCTTC

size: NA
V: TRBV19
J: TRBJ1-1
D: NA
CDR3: CASRTTGLGTEAFF
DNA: TGTGCCAGTAGAACAACAGGGTTGGGGACTGAAGCTTTCTTT

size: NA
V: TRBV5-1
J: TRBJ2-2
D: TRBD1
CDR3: CASSADRDNTGELFF
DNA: TGCGCCAGCAGCGCCGACAGGGACAACACCGGGGAGCTGTTTTTT

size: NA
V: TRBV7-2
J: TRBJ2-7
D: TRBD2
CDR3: CASSSGLARDEQYF
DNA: TGTGCCAGCAGCTCGGGACTAGCGAGAGACGAGCAGTACTTC

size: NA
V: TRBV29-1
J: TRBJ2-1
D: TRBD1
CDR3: CSGGGRNEQFF
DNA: TGCAGCGGAGGGGGCCGGAATGAGCAGTTCTTC

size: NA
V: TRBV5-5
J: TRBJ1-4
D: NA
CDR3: CASSPEPARREKLFF
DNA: TGTGCCAGCAGCCCCGAGCCCGCGAGGCGTGAAAAACTGTTTTTT

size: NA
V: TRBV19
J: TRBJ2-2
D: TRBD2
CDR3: CASRGGWHANTGELFF
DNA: TGTGCCAGTAGGGGGGGGTGGCACGCAAACACCGGGGAGCTGTTTTTT

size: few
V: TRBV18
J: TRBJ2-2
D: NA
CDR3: CASSPDKSGELFF
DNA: TGTGCCAGCTCACCCGACAAGTCCGGGGAGCTGTTTTTT

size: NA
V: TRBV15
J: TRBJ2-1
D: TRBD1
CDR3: CATSRPGQGSYNEQFF
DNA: TGTGCCACCAGCAGACCGGGACAGGGATCCTACAATGAGCAGTTCTTC

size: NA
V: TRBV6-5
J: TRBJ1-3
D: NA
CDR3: CATYYSPGNTIYF
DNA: TGTGCCACCTATTATTCTCCTGGAAACACCATATATTTT

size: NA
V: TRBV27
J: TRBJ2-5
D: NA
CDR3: CASRNLQETQYF
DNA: TGTGCCAGCAGAAACTTACAAGAGACCCAGTACTTC

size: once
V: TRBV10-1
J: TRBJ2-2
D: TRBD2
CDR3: CASSDTSSGKGPAGELFF
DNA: TGCGCCAGCAGTGATACGTCTAGCGGGAAAGGCCCGGCCGGGGAGCTGTTTTTT